One and the same sample provided the 32 T cell receptor beta chains below, sequenced in a study of blood T cell repertoires in COVID-19. The assay was immunoSEQ multiplex PCR, and TCRdb's table has in-frame clones only and misses some. The profile shows about 140,000 clones, approximately 88% of them singletons. Sequencing used peripheral blood. The receptors stem from a man aged 65 to 85 with acute or convalescent COVID-19.

This chain uses TRBV28 with TRBJ2-3, with D uncertain. From germline, CDR1 is MDHEN and CDR2 SYDVKM. CDR3 size: 11 residues. Trimming cost V 5 bases and J 3 bases, with 3 bases left between them. The CDR3 region is CASSRTDTQYF. The CDR3 coding sequence is TGTGCCAGCAGTCGGACAGATACGCAGTATTTT.

The rearrangement joins TRBV3-1 (or the pseudogene TRBV3-2) to TRBJ2-7; 8 bases are shared with TRBD1. J was trimmed by 2 bases and V by 1 base; bases with no gene match: 1. The CDR3 has 14 amino acids. CDR1 LGHDT and CDR2 YNNKEL come from the germline V gene (reference sequence). CDR3 DNA sequence: TGTGCCAGCAGCCAAGGGACAGGGACCTACGAGCAGTACTTC. Protein product: CASSQGTGTYEQYF.

The rearrangement links TRBV7-9 to TRBJ2-7, with D tentatively TRBD2 (6 bases). V gave up 5 bases and J gave up 1 base, with 15 bases separating them. CDR1 SEHNR and CDR2 FQNEAQ come from the germline V gene (reference sequence). The CDR3 covers 15 residues. Written as DNA, the CDR3 is TGTGCCAGCAGCCCTGGAGGAGGGGAATCCTACGAGCAGTACTTC. It translates to CASSPGGGESYEQYF.

The V call is TRBV6-2 or TRBV6-3, the J call TRBJ1-2; 7 nucleotides align to TRBD1. With 3 bases clipped from V and 3 bases from J, the junction kept 4 bases outside the gene matches. CDR1 MNHEY and CDR2 SVGEGT come from the germline V gene. The CDR3 covers 14 residues. CDR3 sequence reads: CASSYGQVHYGYTF. The CDR3 bases are TGTGCCAGCAGTTATGGACAGGTCCACTATGGCTACACCTTC.

The chain combines TRBV7-6 with TRBJ2-1, with 9 positions matching TRBD2. The germline CDR1 and CDR2 sequences are SGHVS and FNYEAQ. The length of the CDR3 is 16 residues. J lost 3 bases, V lost 4 bases, and 7 bases had no gene match. The CDR3 sequence: CASSSYSGSIYNEQFF. The CDR3 bases are TGTGCCAGCAGCTCTTATAGCGGGAGTATCTACAATGAGCAGTTCTTC.

The chain joins TRBV7-9 to TRBJ1-1; unclear D gene. CDR3 size: 13 residues. Trimming took off 3 bases at V and 4 bases at J, with 9 bases between the two ends. The V gene's germline CDR1 is SEHNR and CDR2 FQNEAQ (reference sequence). The CDR3 coding sequence is TGTGCCAGCAGCTTTCAAGAGGGCACTGAAGCTTTCTTT. This codes for CASSFQEGTEAFF.

The gene calls are TRBV5-3 and TRBJ2-7; perhaps TRBD2 as D (6 bases). TRBV5-3 is placed among ORFs of uncertain function. The V and J ends lost 4 bases and 7 bases respectively, with 18 bases between them. The CDR3 is made up of 14 amino acids. The CDR3 DNA reads as TGTGCCAGAAGCCCCACCTCGGGGGATTGGGAGCAGTACTTC. Translation: CARSPTSGDWEQYF.

CDR3 bases: TGCGCCAGCAGCCAACCCGGGGGGCGGGAGTACAATGAGCAGTTCTTC. Its translation: CASSQPGGREYNEQFF. This chain connects TRBV4-1 to TRBJ2-1, with a weak D call TRBD2 (7 bases). Germline CDR1 and CDR2: MGHRA and YSYEKL. This CDR3 has 16 amino acids. V dropped 2 bases and J dropped 4 bases, with 15 bases sitting between them.

The chain employs TRBV6-5 and TRBJ1-2; D not certain. Trimming left V 0 bases short and J 0 bases short, with 11 bases between. The germline CDR1 and CDR2 sequences are MNHEY and SVGAGI. There are 16 residues in the CDR3. The CDR3: CASSYSMTSANYGYTF. The CDR3 DNA reads TGTGCCAGCAGTTACTCGATGACATCAGCTAACTATGGCTACACCTTC.

The chain uses TRBV19 and TRBJ1-2, with D uncertain. The V end lost 8 bases, the J end lost 2 bases, and 24 bases lay between the germline ends. Germline loops: CDR1 LNHDA, CDR2 SQIVND (reference sequence). CDR3 size: 17 residues. The CDR3 loop reads CASRRGEGTEHNYGYTF. The DNA of the CDR3 is TGTGCCAGTCGTCGGGGTGAAGGCACTGAGCACAACTATGGCTACACCTTC.

Written as DNA, the CDR3 is TGTGCCTGGACTCTAGGGAACACTGAAGCTTTCTTT. This sequence encodes CAWTLGNTEAFF. This chain connects TRBV30 to TRBJ1-1, with D uncertain. In germline, CDR1 is GTSNPN, CDR2 SVGIG (reference sequence). Between the trimmed V and J ends, which lost 4 bases and 1 base, there was a span of 7 bases. The CDR3 runs to 12 residues.

The genes are TRBV10-1 and TRBJ2-3; D is possibly TRBD2 (7 bases). The CDR3 is made up of 16 amino acids. The ends were cut back, 3 bases at V and 5 bases at J, with 18 bases in the middle. In germline, CDR1 is WNHNN, CDR2 SYGVQD (reference sequence). CDR3: CASSDPGGGGGDTQYF. For the CDR3, the DNA is TGCGCCAGCAGTGACCCCGGGGGCGGGGGTGGAGATACGCAGTATTTT.

This clone was counted a few times. V is TRBV19 and J is TRBJ1-5; 9 bases line up with TRBD1. CDR1 is LNHDA, CDR2 SQIVND, per germline (reference sequence). Losses at the gene ends were 6 bases for V and 0 bases for J; bases not matched to a gene: 9. The CDR3 totals 17 residues. This chain's CDR3 is CASSSHGTGSSNQPQHF. The CDR3 bases are TGTGCCAGTAGCTCCCATGGGACAGGGAGTAGCAATCAGCCCCAGCATTTT.

The chain recombines TRBV6-5 with TRBJ1-4; 9 nucleotides align to TRBD1. V trimming: 8 bases; J trimming: 7 bases; junction bases outside the gene matches: 8. The germline V gene encodes CDR1 MNHEY and CDR2 SVGAGI. The CDR3 contains 14 residues. The CDR3 reads CASSPGQGAEKLFF. CDR3 DNA sequence: TGTGCCAGCTCTCCGGGACAGGGTGCTGAAAAACTGTTTTTT.

The rearrangement uses TRBV5-1 and TRBJ2-7; perhaps TRBD1 as D (6 bases). V lost 0 bases, J lost 5 bases, and 12 bases lay in between. CDR1 and CDR2 from the germline V gene are SGHRS and YFSETQ. The CDR3 has 14 residues. As DNA, the CDR3 is TGCGCCAGCAGCTTGGGGGACAATGGAAACGAGCAGTACTTC. The encoded protein is CASSLGDNGNEQYF.

This chain connects TRBV18 to TRBJ1-2; TRBD1 agrees at 7 bases. Germline loops: CDR1 KGHSH, CDR2 LQKENI. The CDR3 has 13 residues. J was trimmed by 6 bases and V by 6 bases; bases with no gene match: 7. The CDR3 spells CASSYRQGHGYTF. CDR3 DNA: TGTGCCAGCTCCTACCGACAGGGCCATGGCTACACCTTC.

The rearrangement joins TRBV11-3 to TRBJ2-2; TRBD2 agrees at 7 bases. Germline V gene lookup returns CDR1 SGHNT and CDR2 YENEEA. The CDR3 runs to 14 residues. J lost 13 bases, V lost 0 bases, and 8 bases had no gene match. CDR3 loop: CASSLDSAGVGLFF. The CDR3, as DNA: TGTGCCAGCAGCTTAGATTCGGCGGGAGTGGGGCTGTTTTTT.

This chain connects TRBV19 to TRBJ1-1, with 7 bases matching TRBD1. The germline CDR1 and CDR2 sequences are LNHDA and SQIVND (reference sequence). CDR3 size: 13 residues. Trimming took 5 bases from V and 4 from J; bases not matched to a gene: 4. The CDR3 DNA sequence: TGTGCCAGTAGTCTAAACAGGGGCACTGAAGCTTTCTTT. Residues: CASSLNRGTEAFF. The entire variable domain, with the rest obtained from reference TRBV19 and TRBJ1-1, is as follows: DGGITQSPKYLFRKEGQNVTLSCEQNLNHDAMYWYRQDPGQGLRLIYYSQIVNDFQKGDIAEGYSVSREKKESFPLTVTSAQKNPTAFYLCASSLNRGTEAFFGQGTRLTVV.

The rearrangement links TRBV6-5 to TRBJ2-3; 12 nucleotides line up with TRBD2. With 4 bases clipped from V and 2 bases from J, the junction kept 4 bases outside the gene matches. The germline CDR1 and CDR2 sequences are MNHEY and SVGAGI. CDR3 size: 16 residues. DNA of the CDR3: TGTGCCAGCAGTTTACTAGCGGGGGGACCCACAGATACGCAGTATTTT. It codes for CASSLLAGGPTDTQYF.

The rearrangement uses TRBV28 and TRBJ1-5, with D tentatively TRBD1 (5 bases). CDR1 and CDR2 (germline): MDHEN, SYDVKM. The germline V and J ends were trimmed by 2 bases and 9 bases, with 17 bases remaining between them. There are 15 residues in the CDR3. CDR3 amino acids: CASSLMDTPGRPQHF. The CDR3 nucleotides are TGTGCCAGCAGTTTAATGGACACGCCCGGAAGGCCCCAGCATTTT. Full variable domain (outside the CDR3, taken from reference TRBV28 and TRBJ1-5): DVKVTQSSRYLVKRTGEKVFLECVQDMDHENMFWYRQDPGLGLRLIYFSYDVKMKEKGDIPEGYSVSREKKERFSLILESASTNQTSMYLCASSLMDTPGRPQHFGDGTRLSIL.

CDR3 DNA: TGTGCCAGCAGGCAACGCCACAGGGCAAGAGGGGCAACTAATGAAAAACTGTTTTTT. This gives the protein CASRQRHRARGATNEKLFF. The rearrangement uses TRBV21-1 and TRBJ1-4; the table's TRBD1 call for D was not verified on the DNA. TRBV21-1 is reported as a pseudogene. This CDR3 spans 19 amino acids.

The chain combines TRBV24-1 with TRBJ2-7; D perhaps matches TRBD1 (6 bases). Germline CDR1 and CDR2: KGHDR and SFDVKD. Trimming removed 7 bases at V and 2 bases at J, with 11 bases between. The CDR3 contains 13 residues. CDR3 bases: TGTGCCACCAGCTCCGGGACACCCTACGAGCAGTACTTC. Translated: CATSSGTPYEQYF.

This rearrangement joins TRBV7-3 to TRBJ2-7; 10 positions agree with TRBD1. Germline V gives CDR1 SGHTA, CDR2 FQGTGA. Unmatched junction bases numbered 4, after V lost 5 bases and J lost 6 bases. The CDR3 has 13 residues. The CDR3 DNA reads TGTGCCAGCAGCCCCGGACAGGGGGGCGAGCAGTACTTC. Translated, it gives CASSPGQGGEQYF. The full variable domain, in which reference TRBV7-3 and TRBJ2-7 provide the parts outside the CDR3, is GAGVSQTPSNKVTEKGKYVELRCDPISGHTALYWYRQSLGQGPEFLIYFQGTGAADDSGLPNDRFFAVRPEGSVSTLKIQRTERGDSAVYLCASSPGQGGEQYFGPGTRLTVT.

The table lists this clone with a few counts. The V call is TRBV6-6, the J call TRBJ1-2, with 10 bases that match TRBD1. Germline CDR1 is MNHNY and CDR2 is SVGAGI (reference sequence). V lost 5 bases, J lost 3 bases, and 0 bases stayed unmatched. CDR3 length: 13 amino acids. CDR3 amino acids: CASSGTGDYGYTF. The CDR3 DNA reads as TGTGCCAGCAGTGGGACAGGGGACTATGGCTACACCTTC.

The V call is TRBV27, the J call TRBJ2-7, with 7 bases aligning to TRBD1. Germline values: CDR1 MNHEY, CDR2 SMNVEV (reference sequence). There are 13 residues in the CDR3. V shed 6 bases, J shed 1 base, and the junction held 3 bases outside the gene matches. CDR3 residues: CASRYRGSYEQYF. In DNA form, the CDR3 reads TGTGCCAGCAGATACAGGGGATCCTACGAGCAGTACTTC.

This sequence joins TRBV11-2 and TRBJ2-3; no firm D call. The CDR3 consists of 17 residues. The V gene lost 2 bases and the J gene lost 4 bases, with 19 bases spanning the gap. The germline V gene has CDR1 SGHAT and CDR2 FQNNGV. In DNA form, the CDR3 reads TGTGCCAGCAGCTTACGCCGGCGCAGCACAGTCGCAGATACGCAGTATTTT. Its translation is CASSLRRRSTVADTQYF.

This clone occurred a few times. The CDR3 coding sequence is TGTGCCAGCAGCTTAAACGGCGGGGTCCAAGAGACCCAGTACTTC. Residues: CASSLNGGVQETQYF. This chain links TRBV7-9 with TRBJ2-5; D possibly corresponds to TRBD2 (6 bases). With 2 bases removed from V and 1 base from J, the gap between germline ends came to 11 bases. Germline CDR1 SEHNR, CDR2 FQNEAQ (reference sequence). The CDR3 length is 15 residues.

The chain combines TRBV7-9 with TRBJ2-1, with 11 bases fitting TRBD1. This CDR3 comprises 15 residues. J was trimmed by 9 bases and V by 4 bases; bases with no gene match: 8. The germline CDR1 and CDR2 sequences are SEHNR and FQNEAQ (reference sequence). The CDR3 region has the DNA TGTGCCAGCAGCTGGACAGGGGGCTACGGTGTTGAGCAGTTCTTC. This sequence encodes CASSWTGGYGVEQFF.

This chain uses TRBV11-3 with TRBJ2-3; 10 positions agree with TRBD2. V gave up 4 bases and J gave up 8 bases; unmatched junction bases: 6. CDR1 is SGHNT and CDR2 is YENEEA in the germline V gene. This CDR3 comprises 14 residues. CDR3 protein: CASSSSSGSVTQYF. The DNA of the CDR3 is TGTGCCAGCAGCTCCTCTAGCGGGAGTGTTACGCAGTATTTT.

The V and J genes are TRBV28 and TRBJ1-1, with 10 bases lining up with TRBD1. Germline V lookup: CDR1 MDHEN, CDR2 SYDVKM. The CDR3 spans 17 residues. CDR3 loop: CASLGGTGAPEGVEAFF. The CDR3 nucleotides read TGTGCATCTTTGGGCGGGACAGGGGCCCCGGAGGGCGTAGAAGCTTTCTTT.

The chain couples TRBV6-5 to TRBJ1-5, with TRBD1 as a possible D gene (5 bases). This CDR3 comprises 13 residues. Per germline, CDR1 MNHEY and CDR2 SVGAGI. V gave up 10 bases and J gave up 6 bases, with 16 bases separating them. CDR3 bases: TGTGCCACGGCCAGGGATTTGGGTCAGCCCCAGCATTTT. This translates into CATARDLGQPQHF.

This clone has a single count. The chain is built from TRBV20-1 and TRBJ1-2; no reliable D call. CDR3 length: 12 amino acids. Germline V gene lookup returns CDR1 DFQATT and CDR2 SNEGSKA (reference sequence). Between the trimmed V and J ends, which lost 3 bases and 2 bases, there was a span of 7 bases. As DNA, the CDR3 is TGCAGTGCTAGTAAAGAGAACTATGGCTACACCTTC. Protein product: CSASKENYGYTF.